This T cell receptor (beta chain) was identified in a study of T cell changes during pregnancy in multiple sclerosis. The trim removed 5 bases at V and 8 bases at J, leaving 15 bases unmatched. CDR3 length: 16 amino acids. Per the germline V gene, CDR1 is SGDLS and CDR2 is YYNGEE. Data came from immunoSEQ multiplex PCR; TCRdb stores just in-frame clones and leaves some out. The table shows some 67,000 clones, with 80% to 95% occurring only once. This receptor was obtained from a female donor with multiple sclerosis, enrolled in a pregnancy study. The J gene is TRBJ2-2, the V gene TRBV9, with 7 bases aligning to TRBD2. The sample in question was peripheral blood, obtained in the first trimester of pregnancy. DNA for the CDR3: TGTGCCAGCAGGACGGAAGTGGGAGGGCTTGGAGGGGAGCTGTTTTTT. Its protein product is CASRTEVGGLGGELFF.